This TCR beta chain was identified in a study of spatial heterogeneity in lung cancer. Study-level results: Ubiquitous expanded tumor TCRs were observed in blood more at resection than follow-up.

MiXCR, run by TCRdb on the 5' RACE reads, gives a single entry per CDR3 protein. This table holds about 82,000 distinct CDR3 sequences, over 10% found once. As for time point: sample taken at primary tumor resection. The sequenced material consisted of unsorted whole RNA from tumor, nontumor lung or frozen PBMC. Patients with untreated early-stage non-small cell lung cancer, numbering 72, were the donors. For this clonotype: The target antigen is unknown.

The CDR3 covers 17 residues. The V end lost 1 base, the J end lost 2 bases, and 17 bases lay between the germline ends. Germline loops: CDR1 SGHVS, CDR2 FQNEAQ. The source material was PBMCs, sampled at surgery. This chain joins TRBV7-8 and TRBJ2-5, with D hard to call. This TCR was recovered from a male donor with early-stage non-small cell lung cancer. CDR3 nucleotides: TGTGCCAGCAGCTTAGAGCCGAGCCCAGAAAGACAAGAGACCCAGTACTTC. Translated, it gives CASSLEPSPERQETQYF. Combining the CDR3 with reference TRBV7-8 and TRBJ2-5 gives the whole variable domain GAGVSQSPRYKVAKRGQDVALRCDPISGHVSLFWYQQALGQGPEFLTYFQNEAQLDKSGLPSDRFFAERPEGSVSTLKIQRTQQEDSAVYLCASSLEPSPERQETQYFGPGTRLLVL.